This TCR beta chain was obtained from a study of OX40 agonist ivuxolimab in advanced cancers. This table comes from immunoSEQ multiplex PCR, and its TCRdb copy is limited to in-frame clones, with some not included. In the table there are about 150,000 clones, 85% to 95% of which are singletons. In this sample, this clone turned up once. This receptor was obtained from an adult with an advanced solid tumor such as melanoma, head and neck, liver or kidney cancer. The source was CD4+ or CD8+ T cells sorted from blood, collected in a trial of the OX40 agonist ivuxolimab.

The CDR3 sequence: CASSEQGEVPGGEQFF. CDR3 DNA: TGTGCCAGCAGCGAACAGGGTGAGGTACCGGGGGGTGAGCAGTTCTTC. The rearrangement joins TRBV7-3 to TRBJ2-1, with D maybe TRBD2 (7 bases). The CDR3 has 16 residues. With 5 bases removed from V and 9 bases from J, the gap between germline ends came to 23 bases. The germline V gene has CDR1 SGHTA and CDR2 FQGTGA.